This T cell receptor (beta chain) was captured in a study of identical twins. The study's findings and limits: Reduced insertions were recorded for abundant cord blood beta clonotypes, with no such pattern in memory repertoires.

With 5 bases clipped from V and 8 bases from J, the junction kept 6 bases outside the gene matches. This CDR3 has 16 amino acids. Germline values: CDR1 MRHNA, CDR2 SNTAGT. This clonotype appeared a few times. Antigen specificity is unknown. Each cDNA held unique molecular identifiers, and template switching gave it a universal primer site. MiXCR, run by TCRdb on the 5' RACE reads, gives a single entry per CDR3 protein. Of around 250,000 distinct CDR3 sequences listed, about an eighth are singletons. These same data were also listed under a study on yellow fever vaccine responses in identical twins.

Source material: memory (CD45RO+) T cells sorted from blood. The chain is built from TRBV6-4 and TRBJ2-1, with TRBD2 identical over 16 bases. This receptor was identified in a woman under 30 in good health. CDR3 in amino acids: CASSPGTSGGADEQFF. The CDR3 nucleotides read TGTGCCAGCAGTCCCGGGACTAGCGGGGGGGCCGATGAGCAGTTCTTC.